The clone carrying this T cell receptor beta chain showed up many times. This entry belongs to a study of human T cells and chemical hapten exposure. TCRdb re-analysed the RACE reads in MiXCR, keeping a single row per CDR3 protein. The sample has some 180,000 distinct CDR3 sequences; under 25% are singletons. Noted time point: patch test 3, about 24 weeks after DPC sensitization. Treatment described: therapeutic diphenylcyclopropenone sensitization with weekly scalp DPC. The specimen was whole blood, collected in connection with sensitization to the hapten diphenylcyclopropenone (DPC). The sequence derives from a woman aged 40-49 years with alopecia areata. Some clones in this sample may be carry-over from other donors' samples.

The CDR3 DNA reads as TGTGCCATCAGTGAGGGTCTTGCGGGAGGTAATGAGCAGTTCTTC. Translation gives CAISEGLAGGNEQFF. This sequence joins TRBV10-3 and TRBJ2-1; 8 bases are shared with TRBD2. After removal of 2 bases from V and 7 bases from J, the junction contained 7 bases not matched to a gene. CDR1 is ENHRY and CDR2 is SYGVKD in the germline V gene. The length of the CDR3 is 15 residues.